The 10 T cell receptor beta chains given below trace back to one sample, sequenced in a study of blood T cell repertoires in COVID-19. Some clones are missing from TCRdb's copy, which holds only in-frame ones; the method was immunoSEQ multiplex PCR. Here the sample spans about 210,000 clones, over 75% being singletons. The source material was peripheral blood. Receptor source: a man aged 50 or older with COVID-19, enrolled during active disease.

The J gene is TRBJ2-3, the V gene TRBV30; 11 bases line up with TRBD1. CDR3 length: 16 residues. Germline V gene sequence: CDR1 GTSNPN, CDR2 SVGIG (reference sequence). Losses at the gene ends were 2 bases for V and 1 base for J; bases not matched to a gene: 5. CDR3 sequence (DNA): TGTGCCTGGAGTTGGGGGACAGGGGGTGGCACAGATACGCAGTATTTT. Translating it yields CAWSWGTGGGTDTQYF.

The rearrangement links TRBV6-5 to TRBJ2-7, with TRBD2 identical over 9 bases. Germline CDR1 reads MNHEY; CDR2 reads SVGAGI. The CDR3 spans 14 residues. After removal of 6 bases from V and 4 bases from J, the junction contained 7 bases not matched to a gene. The CDR3, as DNA: TGTGCCAGCAGGACGGCGGGGGGGCGTTACGAGCAGTACTTC. It codes for CASRTAGGRYEQYF.

The V gene is TRBV9, the J gene TRBJ2-5; D is ambiguous. V was pared by 5 bases and J by 5 bases, with 19 bases between. CDR1 is SGDLS, CDR2 YYNGEE, per germline. The CDR3 contains 15 residues. In DNA form, the CDR3 reads TGTGCCAGCAGTGGCCCCCGGCAGTCTAGTGAGACCCAGTACTTC. Translation gives CASSGPRQSSETQYF.

The chain uses TRBV5-4 and TRBJ2-5; 8 bases are a match to TRBD2. Germline V gene lookup returns CDR1 SGHNT and CDR2 YYREEE (reference sequence). The length of the CDR3 is 15 residues. Trimming took 0 bases from V and 4 from J; bases not matched to a gene: 5. The CDR3 coding sequence is TGTGCCAGCAGCTTGGCCGGGGGGGCGTTAGAGACCCAGTACTTC. Its protein product is CASSLAGGALETQYF.

The chain employs TRBV12-5 and TRBJ2-7; 7 bases align to TRBD1. The ends lost 5 bases at V and 5 bases at J; junction bases unmatched: 3. Germline-derived CDR1 and CDR2 are LGHNT and FRNRAP. The length of the CDR3 is 12 residues. This CDR3 is CASGETGDEQYF. The CDR3 DNA reads TGTGCTAGTGGTGAAACAGGGGACGAGCAGTACTTC.

This chain uses TRBV6-5 with TRBJ1-2; weak D call: TRBD1 (6 bases). Germline lookup yields CDR1 MNHEY and CDR2 SVGAGI. This CDR3 has 13 residues. Trimming shortened V by 6 bases and J by 8 bases, and 16 bases separated the two germline ends. The CDR3 DNA is TGTGCCAGCAGCCCGAACAGGGTCTGGGGCTACACCTTC. Its translation is CASSPNRVWGYTF.

This sequence joins TRBV5-6 and TRBJ1-4; maybe TRBD1 (5 bases). CDR1 is SGHDT and CDR2 is YYEEEE in the germline V gene. CDR3 length: 14 amino acids. Trimming cost V 4 bases and J 8 bases, with 15 bases left between them. The CDR3 region is CASSPGGKEEKLFF. CDR3 DNA: TGTGCCAGCAGCCCCGGGGGAAAAGAGGAAAAACTGTTTTTT.

V and J are TRBV24-1 and TRBJ2-1; perhaps TRBD1 as D (5 bases). CDR1 is KGHDR and CDR2 is SFDVKD in the germline V gene. This CDR3 region has 13 residues. The V gene lost 5 bases and the J gene lost 7 bases, with 11 bases spanning the gap. The CDR3 reads CATSVGRSNEQFF. CDR3 DNA sequence: TGTGCCACCAGTGTGGGGCGAAGTAATGAGCAGTTCTTC.

The chain combines TRBV5-1 with TRBJ1-3; D gene uncertain. The CDR3 sequence is 16 residues long. The V and J ends lost 0 bases and 4 bases respectively, with 14 bases between them. Germline values: CDR1 SGHRS, CDR2 YFSETQ. The CDR3 region is CASSLDSAFWGNTIYF. In DNA form, the CDR3 reads TGCGCCAGCAGCTTGGATAGTGCGTTCTGGGGAAACACCATATATTTT.

The chain carries TRBV2 and TRBJ2-7; D ambiguous. The CDR3 length is 12 residues. CDR1 is SNHLY, CDR2 FYNNEI, per germline. V lost 5 bases to trimming and J lost 3 bases, with 8 bases between them. In DNA, the CDR3 is TGTGCCAGCAGTCAAGATCTCTACGAGCAGTACTTC. Its translation: CASSQDLYEQYF.